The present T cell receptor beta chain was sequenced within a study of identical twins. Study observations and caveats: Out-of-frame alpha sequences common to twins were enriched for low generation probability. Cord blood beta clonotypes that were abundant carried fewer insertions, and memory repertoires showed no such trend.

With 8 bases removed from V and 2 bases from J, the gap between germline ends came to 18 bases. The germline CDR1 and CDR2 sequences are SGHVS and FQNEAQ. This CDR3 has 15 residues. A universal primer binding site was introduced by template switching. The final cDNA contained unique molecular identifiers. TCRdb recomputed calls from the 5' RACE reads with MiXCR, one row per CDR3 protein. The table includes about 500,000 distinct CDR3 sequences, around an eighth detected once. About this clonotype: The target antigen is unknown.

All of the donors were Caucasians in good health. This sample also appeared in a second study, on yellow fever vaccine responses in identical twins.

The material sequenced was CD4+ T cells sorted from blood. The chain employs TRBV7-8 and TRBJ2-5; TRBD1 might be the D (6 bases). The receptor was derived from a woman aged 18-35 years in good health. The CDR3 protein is CASERGDILQETQYF. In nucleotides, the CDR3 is TGTGCCAGCGAGAGAGGGGACATCCTACAAGAGACCCAGTACTTC.